One and the same sample provided the 27 T cell receptor beta chains below, sequenced in a study of cytomegalovirus exposure and HLA in healthy donors. Sequencing used immunoSEQ multiplex PCR; TCRdb keeps in-frame clones, though not all of them. The sample yields over 200,000 clones, about 90% seen once. The source material was PBMCs. The receptor set was obtained from a woman between 18 and 30 years old in good health and CMV-seronegative.

The J gene is TRBJ2-2, the V gene TRBV7-6; D is possibly TRBD1 (6 bases). With 1 base removed from V and 2 bases from J, the gap between germline ends came to 11 bases. Germline V gene data show CDR1 as SGHVS and CDR2 as FNYEAQ. This CDR3 region has 16 residues. The DNA of the CDR3 is TGTGCCAGCAGCTTAGATCCAGGGGCCAACACCGGGGAGCTGTTTTTT. Translation gives CASSLDPGANTGELFF. Together with reference TRBV7-6 and TRBJ2-2, the CDR3 gives the full variable domain: GAGVSQSPRYKVTKRGQDVALRCDPISGHVSLYWYRQALGQGPEFLTYFNYEAQQDKSGLPNDRFSAERPEGSISTLTIQRTEQRDSAMYRCASSLDPGANTGELFFGEGSRLTVL.

This clone was counted once. The V gene is TRBV28, the J gene TRBJ1-1, with a possible D match to TRBD1 (5 bases). Germline loops: CDR1 MDHEN, CDR2 SYDVKM. The CDR3 is made up of 13 amino acids. V lost 2 bases to trimming and J lost 7 bases, with 11 bases between them. The CDR3 DNA reads TGTGCCAGCAGTTTACGGGGGGAAATTGAAGCTTTCTTT. This translates into CASSLRGEIEAFF.

The rearrangement links TRBV5-1 to TRBJ1-1; D call uncertain. This CDR3 contains 13 residues. V was trimmed by 2 bases and J by 5 bases, leaving 10 bases between them. CDR1 SGHRS and CDR2 YFSETQ come from the germline V gene. The CDR3 sequence is CASSFGDRTEAFF. The CDR3 nucleotides read TGCGCCAGCAGCTTCGGGGATCGGACTGAAGCTTTCTTT.

This sequence joins TRBV29-1 and TRBJ2-1, with 8 nucleotides matching TRBD1. Germline trimming cut 3 bases from V and 4 bases from J; bases unmatched to any gene: 14. Looked up from germline, CDR1 is SQVTM and CDR2 is ANQGSEA. There are 17 residues in the CDR3. CDR3 amino acids: CSVEKDRVAWEYNEQFF. The CDR3 bases are TGCAGCGTTGAGAAGGACAGGGTCGCGTGGGAATACAATGAGCAGTTCTTC.

V gene TRBV4-3 combines with J gene TRBJ1-2, with 7 bases lining up with TRBD1. V gave up 1 base and J gave up 7 bases; unmatched junction bases: 3. The CDR3 is 13 residues long. CDR1 LGHNA and CDR2 YSLEER come from the germline V gene. CDR3 protein: CASSQGGGFGYTF. The DNA of the CDR3 is TGCGCCAGCAGCCAAGGAGGGGGCTTTGGCTACACCTTC.

This clone was seen just once. The chain is built from TRBV29-1 and TRBJ2-2; 7 nucleotides agree with TRBD2. The CDR3 runs to 16 residues. Germline CDR1 is SQVTM and CDR2 is ANQGSEA. V gave up 0 bases and J gave up 1 base; unmatched junction bases: 5. DNA for the CDR3: TGCAGCGTTGAAGATCTTTGGGGGGGGAACACCGGGGAGCTGTTTTTT. Translation gives CSVEDLWGGNTGELFF.

This clone was observed a few times. V gene TRBV30 combines with J gene TRBJ1-1, with unresolved D. This CDR3 is 13 amino acids long. The germline CDR1 and CDR2 sequences are GTSNPN and SVGIG (reference sequence). The V gene lost 4 bases and the J gene lost 7 bases, with 16 bases spanning the gap. The CDR3 DNA follows: TGTGCCTGGAAAACGAGGGAACGGAATGAAGCTTTCTTT. Amino acids: CAWKTRERNEAFF.

V is TRBV27 and J is TRBJ2-7; 12 nucleotides agree with TRBD1. The germline V gene has CDR1 MNHEY and CDR2 SMNVEV (reference sequence). The CDR3 extends over 16 amino acids. Germline trimming cut 4 bases from V and 6 bases from J; bases unmatched to any gene: 10. The chain's CDR3 is CASSSAGTGGFGEQYF. In nucleotides, the CDR3 is TGTGCCAGCAGTTCGGCCGGGACAGGGGGCTTTGGCGAGCAGTACTTC.

The count of this clone is one. The chain has TRBV9 and TRBJ1-2, with 7 bases that match TRBD1. The CDR3 consists of 16 residues. V gave up 3 bases and J gave up 0 bases; unmatched junction bases: 8. CDR1 and CDR2 from the germline V gene are SGDLS and YYNGEE. CDR3 in DNA: TGTGCCAGCAGCGCCCACAGGGGAACAGCTAACTATGGCTACACCTTC. Translated: CASSAHRGTANYGYTF.

The gene calls are TRBV2 and TRBJ1-1; TRBD1 might be the D (6 bases). CDR3 length: 13 amino acids. Deletions cut 6 bases from V and 6 bases from J, with 14 bases between. Germline loops: CDR1 SNHLY, CDR2 FYNNEI. The CDR3 reads CASSKTGWAEAFF. Written as DNA, the CDR3 is TGTGCCAGCAGCAAAACAGGGTGGGCTGAAGCTTTCTTT. Variable domain in full (rest from reference TRBV2 and TRBJ1-1): EPEVTQTPSHQVTQMGQEVILRCVPISNHLYFYWYRQILGQKVEFLVSFYNNEISEKSEIFDDQFSVERPDGSNFTLKIRSTKLEDSAMYFCASSKTGWAEAFFGQGTRLTVV.

This chain uses TRBV5-6 with TRBJ2-3; no firm D call. Germline V lookup: CDR1 SGHDT, CDR2 YYEEEE. CDR3 length: 13 residues. Trimming shortened V by 3 bases and J by 2 bases, and 7 bases separated the two germline ends. This CDR3 reads CASSSVLTDTQYF. CDR3 DNA: TGTGCCAGCAGCTCGGTCCTCACAGATACGCAGTATTTT.

J is TRBJ2-3 and V is TRBV19; the D gene is possibly TRBD1 (6 bases). V dropped 5 bases and J dropped 7 bases, with 13 bases sitting between them. This CDR3 has 13 residues. Per the germline V gene, CDR1 is LNHDA and CDR2 is SQIVND (reference sequence). For the CDR3, the DNA is TGTGCCAGTAGTCGGGACATAGAAAATACGCAGTATTTT. It codes for CASSRDIENTQYF. Complete variable domain (other parts from reference TRBV19 and TRBJ2-3): DGGITQSPKYLFRKEGQNVTLSCEQNLNHDAMYWYRQDPGQGLRLIYYSQIVNDFQKGDIAEGYSVSREKKESFPLTVTSAQKNPTAFYLCASSRDIENTQYFGPGTRLTVL.

This chain links TRBV7-2 with TRBJ1-1; D gene uncertain. Germline V lookup: CDR1 SGHTA, CDR2 FQGNSA. Trimming took off 0 bases at V and 0 bases at J, with 5 bases between the two ends. This CDR3 comprises 14 residues. For the CDR3, the DNA is TGTGCCAGCAGCTTAGCGCAGATGAACACTGAAGCTTTCTTT. It codes for CASSLAQMNTEAFF.

In regard to this clone: This same CDR3 is encoded by further DNA sequences in the sample. This sequence joins TRBV28 and TRBJ2-5, with 7 bases fitting TRBD2. The ends lost 3 bases at V and 3 bases at J; junction bases unmatched: 1. Germline CDR1 is MDHEN and CDR2 is SYDVKM. The CDR3 contains 13 residues. CDR3 nucleotide sequence: TGTGCCAGCAGTTTGGGGAGGGAAGAGACCCAGTACTTC. It specifies CASSLGREETQYF. Drawing the rest from reference TRBV28 and TRBJ2-5, the complete variable domain is DVKVTQSSRYLVKRTGEKVFLECVQDMDHENMFWYRQDPGLGLRLIYFSYDVKMKEKGDIPEGYSVSREKKERFSLILESASTNQTSMYLCASSLGREETQYFGPGTRLLVL.

The CDR3 DNA follows: TGTGCCAGCAGCATAGGCGGGACAGGGTTGCAAGGTGCGGATGAAAAACTGTTTTTT. Protein sequence: CASSIGGTGLQGADEKLFF. This sequence joins TRBV21-1 and TRBJ1-4; the table gives TRBD1 as D, unverified against the DNA. TRBV21-1 is given as a pseudogene. The CDR3 contains 19 residues.

The chain is built from TRBV27 and TRBJ1-1; TRBD1 agrees at 8 bases. The CDR3 loop spans 13 amino acids. Germline assignment: CDR1 MNHEY and CDR2 SMNVEV (reference sequence). Unmatched junction bases numbered 11, after V lost 6 bases and J lost 11 bases. The CDR3 region has the DNA TGTGCCAGCAGAAGTACGCAGGGGGCGCGGGCTTTCTTT. It codes for CASRSTQGARAFF.

The chain uses TRBV7-3 and TRBJ2-7, with a tentative D call TRBD2 (5 bases). This CDR3 spans 16 amino acids. Looked up from germline, CDR1 is SGHTA and CDR2 is FQGTGA. Trimming stripped 1 base from V and 0 bases from J, with 13 bases between. The DNA of the CDR3 is TGTGCCAGCAGCTTAAAGGAGCAGCGGACCTCCTACGAGCAGTACTTC. Amino acids: CASSLKEQRTSYEQYF.

CDR3 DNA sequence: TGTGCCAGCAGTTTAATCGGCGGCAGATTGAACACTGAAGCTTTCTTT. It yields the protein CASSLIGGRLNTEAFF. V gene TRBV27 combines with J gene TRBJ1-1, with D uncertain. The V end was cut by 2 bases, the J end by 0 bases, with 13 bases between. The CDR3 sequence is 16 residues long. CDR1 is MNHEY and CDR2 is SMNVEV in the germline V gene (reference sequence).

This chain uses TRBV5-1 with TRBJ1-2, with D unresolved. CDR1 is SGHRS and CDR2 is YFSETQ in the germline V gene. The length of the CDR3 is 14 residues. Trimming removed 2 bases at V and 0 bases at J, with 8 bases between. The CDR3, as DNA: TGCGCCAGCAGCTTCAGCCTAGCTAACTATGGCTACACCTTC. As protein: CASSFSLANYGYTF.

This clone was picked up a small number of times. The V and J genes are TRBV6-5 and TRBJ2-3; D is unclear. CDR3 length: 14 amino acids. In germline, CDR1 is MNHEY, CDR2 SVGAGI. Between the trimmed V and J ends, which lost 0 bases and 0 bases, there was a span of 4 bases. CDR3 sequence reads: CASSYSTSTDTQYF. In nucleotides, the CDR3 is TGTGCCAGCAGTTACTCGACTAGCACAGATACGCAGTATTTT.

The DNA of the CDR3 is TGTGCCTGGAGTGAAGACAGGGGCTACGAGCAGTACTTC. Amino acid sequence: CAWSEDRGYEQYF. This chain links TRBV30 with TRBJ2-7; 8 bases align to TRBD1. The CDR3 has 13 residues. From germline, CDR1 is GTSNPN and CDR2 SVGIG (reference sequence). The ends lost 1 base at V and 3 bases at J; junction bases unmatched: 2.

The chain joins TRBV27 to TRBJ1-4; D is perhaps TRBD1 (6 bases). V was trimmed by 4 bases and J by 7 bases, leaving 16 bases between them. In germline, CDR1 is MNHEY, CDR2 SMNVEV (reference sequence). The CDR3 runs 15 residues. The CDR3 region is CASSSLQQGSEKLFF. The DNA of the CDR3 is TGTGCCAGCAGTTCGCTACAACAGGGCTCTGAAAAACTGTTTTTT.

The V gene is TRBV4-1, the J gene TRBJ2-3, with D unresolved. Germline CDR1 is MGHRA and CDR2 is YSYEKL. Trimming stripped 0 bases from V and 2 bases from J, with 9 bases between. CDR3 length equals 15 residues. CDR3 nucleotide sequence: TGCGCCAGCAGCCAAGACCCTTCACACACAGATACGCAGTATTTT. Translation: CASSQDPSHTDTQYF.

The rearrangement joins TRBV28 to TRBJ1-1; 7 bases map to TRBD1. The CDR3 contains 16 residues. The junction had 14 bases not matched to a gene; V was cut back by 5 bases and J by 5 bases. CDR1 and CDR2 from the germline V gene are MDHEN and SYDVKM. As DNA, the CDR3 is TGTGCCAGCAGTCCATATATAGGGGGCGGGCGGACTGAAGCTTTCTTT. Protein sequence: CASSPYIGGGRTEAFF.

This clone has only a few counts. The J gene is TRBJ2-1, the V gene TRBV4-3, with 7 bases that match TRBD2. V lost 0 bases to trimming and J lost 6 bases; unmatched junction nucleotides: 11. Per germline, CDR1 LGHNA and CDR2 YSLEER. There are 17 residues in the CDR3. The CDR3 DNA sequence: TGCGCCAGCAGCCAAGATACGAGGGAGGGAGTAGCCAATGAGCAGTTCTTC. It translates to CASSQDTREGVANEQFF.

V is TRBV5-1 and J is TRBJ2-7, with a possible D match to TRBD2 (5 bases). This CDR3 is built from 14 residues. Trimming removed 3 bases at V and 2 bases at J, with 12 bases between. CDR1 and CDR2 from the germline V gene are SGHRS and YFSETQ. The CDR3 DNA sequence: TGCGCCAGCAGCTCCTCCGGGAACGCCTACGAGCAGTACTTC. This translates into CASSSSGNAYEQYF.

The chain has TRBV28 and TRBJ2-3; 8 bases are shared with TRBD2. Germline V gives CDR1 MDHEN, CDR2 SYDVKM. Trimming removed 5 bases from V and 2 bases from J; junction bases left unmatched: 6. This CDR3 is 15 amino acids long. CDR3 nucleotide sequence: TGTGCCAGCAGTGCCCGGGAGGGCCACACAGATACGCAGTATTTT. As protein: CASSAREGHTDTQYF.